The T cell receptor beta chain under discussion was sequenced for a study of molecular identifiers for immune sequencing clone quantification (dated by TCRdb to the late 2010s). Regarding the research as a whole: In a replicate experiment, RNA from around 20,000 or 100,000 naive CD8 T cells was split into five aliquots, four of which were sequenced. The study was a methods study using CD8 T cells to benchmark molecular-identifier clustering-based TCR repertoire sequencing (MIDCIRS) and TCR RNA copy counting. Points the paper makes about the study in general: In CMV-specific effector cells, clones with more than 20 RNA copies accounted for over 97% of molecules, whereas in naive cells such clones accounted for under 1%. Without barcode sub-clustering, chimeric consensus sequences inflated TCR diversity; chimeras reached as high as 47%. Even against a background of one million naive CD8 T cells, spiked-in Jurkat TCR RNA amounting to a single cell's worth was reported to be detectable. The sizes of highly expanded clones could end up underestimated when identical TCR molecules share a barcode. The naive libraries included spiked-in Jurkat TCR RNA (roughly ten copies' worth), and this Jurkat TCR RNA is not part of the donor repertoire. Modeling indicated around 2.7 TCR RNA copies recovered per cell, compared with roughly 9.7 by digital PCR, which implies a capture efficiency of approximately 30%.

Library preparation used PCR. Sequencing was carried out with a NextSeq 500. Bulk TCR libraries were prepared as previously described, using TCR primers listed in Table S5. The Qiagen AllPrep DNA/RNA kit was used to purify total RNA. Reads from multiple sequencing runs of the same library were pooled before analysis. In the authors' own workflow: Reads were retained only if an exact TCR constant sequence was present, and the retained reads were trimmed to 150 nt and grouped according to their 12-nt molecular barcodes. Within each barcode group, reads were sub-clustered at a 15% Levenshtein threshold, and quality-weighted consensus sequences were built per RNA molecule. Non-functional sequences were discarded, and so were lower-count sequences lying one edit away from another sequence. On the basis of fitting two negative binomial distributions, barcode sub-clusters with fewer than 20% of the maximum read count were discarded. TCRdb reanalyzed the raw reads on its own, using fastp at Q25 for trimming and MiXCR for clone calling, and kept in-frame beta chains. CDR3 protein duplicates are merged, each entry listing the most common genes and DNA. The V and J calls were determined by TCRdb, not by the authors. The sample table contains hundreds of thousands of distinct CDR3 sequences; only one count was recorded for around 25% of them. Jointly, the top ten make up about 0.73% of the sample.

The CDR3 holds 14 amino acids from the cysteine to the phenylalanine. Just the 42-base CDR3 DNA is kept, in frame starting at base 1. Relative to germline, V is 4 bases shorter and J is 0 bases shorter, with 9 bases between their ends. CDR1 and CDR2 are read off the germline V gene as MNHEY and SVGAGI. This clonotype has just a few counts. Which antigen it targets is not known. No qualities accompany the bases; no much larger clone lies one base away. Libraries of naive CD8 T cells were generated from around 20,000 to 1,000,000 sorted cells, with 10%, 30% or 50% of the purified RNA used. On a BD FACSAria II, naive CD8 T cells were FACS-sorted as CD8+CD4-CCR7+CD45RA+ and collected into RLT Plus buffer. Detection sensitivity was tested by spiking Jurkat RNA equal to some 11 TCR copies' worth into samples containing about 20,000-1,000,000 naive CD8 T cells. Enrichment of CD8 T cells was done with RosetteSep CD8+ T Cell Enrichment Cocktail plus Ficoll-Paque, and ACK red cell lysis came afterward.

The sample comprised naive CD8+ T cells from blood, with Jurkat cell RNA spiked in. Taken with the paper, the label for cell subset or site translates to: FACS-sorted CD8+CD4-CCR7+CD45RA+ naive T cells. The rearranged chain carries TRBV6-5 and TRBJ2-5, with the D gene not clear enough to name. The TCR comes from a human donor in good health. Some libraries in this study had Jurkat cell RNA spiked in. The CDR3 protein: CASSLRLDQETQYF. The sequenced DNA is TGTGCCAGCAGTTTAAGACTGGACCAAGAGACCCAGTACTTC.